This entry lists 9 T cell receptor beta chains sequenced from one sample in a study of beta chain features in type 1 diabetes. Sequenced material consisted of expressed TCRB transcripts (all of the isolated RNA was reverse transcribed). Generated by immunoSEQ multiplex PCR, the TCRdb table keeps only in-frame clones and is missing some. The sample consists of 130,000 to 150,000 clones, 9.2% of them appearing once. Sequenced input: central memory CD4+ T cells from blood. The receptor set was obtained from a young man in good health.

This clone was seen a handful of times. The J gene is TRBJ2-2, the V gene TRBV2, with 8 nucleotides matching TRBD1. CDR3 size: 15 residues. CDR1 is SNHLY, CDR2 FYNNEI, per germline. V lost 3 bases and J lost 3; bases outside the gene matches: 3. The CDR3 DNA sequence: TGTGCCAGCAGTGAGCAGGGGGCGGACACCGGGGAGCTGTTTTTT. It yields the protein CASSEQGADTGELFF.

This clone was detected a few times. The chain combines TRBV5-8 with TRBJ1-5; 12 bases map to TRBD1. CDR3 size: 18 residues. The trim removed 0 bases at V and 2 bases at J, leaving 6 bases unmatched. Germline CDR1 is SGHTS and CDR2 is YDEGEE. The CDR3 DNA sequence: TGTGCCAGCAGCTTGGGGGACAGGGGGCGGCGTGGCAATCAGCCCCAGCATTTT. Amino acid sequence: CASSLGDRGRRGNQPQHF. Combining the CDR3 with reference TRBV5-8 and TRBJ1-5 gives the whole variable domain EAGVTQSPTHLIKTRGQQATLRCSPISGHTSVYWYQQALGLGLQFLLWYDEGEERNRGNFPPRFSGRQFPNYSSELNVNALELEDSALYLCASSLGDRGRRGNQPQHFGDGTRLSIL.

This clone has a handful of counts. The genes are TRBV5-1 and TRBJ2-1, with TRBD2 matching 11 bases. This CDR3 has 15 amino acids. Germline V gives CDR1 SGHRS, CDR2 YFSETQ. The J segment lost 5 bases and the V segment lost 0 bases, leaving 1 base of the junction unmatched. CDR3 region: CASSLGLAGHNEQFF. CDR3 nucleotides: TGCGCCAGCAGCTTGGGACTAGCGGGGCACAATGAGCAGTTCTTC.

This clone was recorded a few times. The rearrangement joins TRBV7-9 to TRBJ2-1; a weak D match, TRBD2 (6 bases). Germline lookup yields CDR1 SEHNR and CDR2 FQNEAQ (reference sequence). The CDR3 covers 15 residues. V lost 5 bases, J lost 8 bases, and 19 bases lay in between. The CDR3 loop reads CASSPSLGGYDEQFF. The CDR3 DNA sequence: TGTGCCAGCAGCCCCTCCCTAGGAGGGTACGATGAGCAGTTCTTC. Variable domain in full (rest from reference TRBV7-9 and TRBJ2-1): DTGVSQNPRHKITKRGQNVTFRCDPISEHNRLYWYRQTLGQGPEFLTYFQNEAQLEKSRLLSDRFSAERPKGSFSTLEIQRTEQGDSAMYLCASSPSLGGYDEQFFGPGTRLTVL.

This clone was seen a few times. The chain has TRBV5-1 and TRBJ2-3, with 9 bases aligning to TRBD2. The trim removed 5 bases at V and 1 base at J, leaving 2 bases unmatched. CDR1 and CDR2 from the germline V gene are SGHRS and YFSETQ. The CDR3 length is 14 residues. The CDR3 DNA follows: TGCGCCAGCAGGGGACTAGCAGGCACAGATACGCAGTATTTT. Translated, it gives CASRGLAGTDTQYF.

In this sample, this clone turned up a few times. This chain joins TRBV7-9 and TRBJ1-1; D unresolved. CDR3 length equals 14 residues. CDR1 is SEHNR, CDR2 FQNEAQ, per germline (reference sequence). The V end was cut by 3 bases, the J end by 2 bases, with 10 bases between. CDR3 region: CASSFPYINTEAFF. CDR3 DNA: TGTGCCAGCAGCTTCCCTTATATTAACACTGAAGCTTTCTTT.

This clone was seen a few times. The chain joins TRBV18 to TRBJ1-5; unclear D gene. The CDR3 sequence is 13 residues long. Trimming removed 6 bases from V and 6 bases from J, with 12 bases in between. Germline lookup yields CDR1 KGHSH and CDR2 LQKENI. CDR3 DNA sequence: TGTGCCAGCTCCCCAGAAAGGAGTCAGCCCCAGCATTTT. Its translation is CASSPERSQPQHF.

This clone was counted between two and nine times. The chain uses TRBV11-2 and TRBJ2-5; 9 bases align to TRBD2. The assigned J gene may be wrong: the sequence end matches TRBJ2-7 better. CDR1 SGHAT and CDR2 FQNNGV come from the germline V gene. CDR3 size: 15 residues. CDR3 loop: CASRASGGSSYEQYF. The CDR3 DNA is TGTGCCAGCAGGGCCAGCGGGGGGAGCTCCTACGAGCAGTACTTC.

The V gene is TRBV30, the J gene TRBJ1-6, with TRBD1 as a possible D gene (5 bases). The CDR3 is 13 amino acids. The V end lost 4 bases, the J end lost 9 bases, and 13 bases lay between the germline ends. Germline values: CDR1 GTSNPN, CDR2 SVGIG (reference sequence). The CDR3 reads CAWKRGESSPLHF. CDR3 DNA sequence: TGTGCCTGGAAGCGGGGGGAAAGTTCACCCCTCCACTTT.